This is a list of T cell receptor beta chains from one sample in a study of blood T cell repertoires in COVID-19. The method was immunoSEQ multiplex PCR; TCRdb's version includes in-frame clones alone and lacks a portion of them. Of about 280,000 clones in the sample, over 75% were seen once. Sequencing was carried out using peripheral blood. The receptors were gathered from a man aged 50-60 years with active or convalescent COVID-19. The CDR3 runs from the conserved cysteine through the conserved F or W. Fields, in order: D gene, J gene, clone size, V gene, CDR3 DNA, CDR3 protein. The D gene is left open where the match is weak. Clone size is given for some rows only: seen once, a few or many times, or a class if the clone is expanded.

>TRBD2|TRBJ2-3|NA|TRBV5-1
TGCGCCAGCAGCCCTGCTACGGCTAGCGGTGGCGCAGATACGCAGTATTTT
CASSPATASGGADTQYF
>NA|TRBJ2-1|NA|TRBV30
TGTGCCTGGAGTGGATACCCAGGATCCGACAATGAGCAGTTCTTC
CAWSGYPGSDNEQFF
>NA|TRBJ2-7|few|TRBV3-1/TRBV3-2
TGTGCCAGCAGCCGCACGTGGCACGAGCAGTACTTC
CASSRTWHEQYF
>NA|TRBJ2-3|once|TRBV11-3
TGTGCCAGCAGCTCCGAACTAGCTAGAGGAGATACGCAGTATTTT
CASSSELARGDTQYF
>NA|TRBJ2-1|NA|TRBV12-3/TRBV12-4
TGTGCCAGCACTGAAGCGGCATACAATGAGCAGTTCTTC
CASTEAAYNEQFF
>NA|TRBJ2-1|NA|TRBV15
TGTGCCACCAGCAAACAGAGACTAGTGAATGAGCAGTTCTTC
CATSKQRLVNEQFF
>NA|TRBJ1-1|NA|TRBV4-1
TGCGCCAGCAGCCCCAAGAGATCAGGCTCTGAAGCTTTCTTT
CASSPKRSGSEAFF
>TRBD2|TRBJ2-5|NA|TRBV11-2
TGTGCCAGCAGCTTCTCTGGACTAGCGGGGGTAGAGACCCAGTACTTC
CASSFSGLAGVETQYF
>TRBD1|TRBJ1-4|NA|TRBV28
TGTGCCAGCAGTTCACAGGGGGCGCATGAAAAACTGTTTTTT
CASSSQGAHEKLFF
>NA|TRBJ1-1|NA|TRBV27
TGTGCCAGCAGTTTCCCAGGGGCCCCTGAAGCTTTCTTT
CASSFPGAPEAFF
>TRBD1|TRBJ2-1|NA|TRBV3-1/TRBV3-2
TGTGCCAGCAGCCAACGGACAGGCCTAAGCTCCTACAATGAGCAGTTCTTC
CASSQRTGLSSYNEQFF
>NA|TRBJ1-5|NA|TRBV6-5
TGTGCCAGCAGTTTGGATGGGGGGGGACGGCAGCCCCAGCATTTT
CASSLDGGGRQPQHF
>NA|TRBJ1-4|NA|TRBV18
TGTGCCAGCTCACCACCGCGCACAGGGCGTAATGAAAAACTGTTTTTT
CASSPPRTGRNEKLFF
>NA|TRBJ1-5|NA|TRBV2
TGTGCCAGCAGTGCCTCCCCGCCTGTAGGCAATCAGCCCCAGCATTTT
CASSASPPVGNQPQHF
>NA|TRBJ2-3|NA|TRBV28
TGTGCCAGCAGACCACAGGGAGGCACAGATACGCAGTATTTT
CASRPQGGTDTQYF
>NA|TRBJ2-1|NA|TRBV30
TGTGCCTGGAGCGGGAGTGGGAATGAGCAGTTCTTC
CAWSGSGNEQFF
>NA|TRBJ2-1|NA|TRBV27
TGTGCCAGCAGTTTCTCGGACTTCGATGAGCAGTTCTTC
CASSFSDFDEQFF
>TRBD2|TRBJ2-3|NA|TRBV6-2/TRBV6-3
TGTGCCAGCAGTTACCCCCGACTAGCGGGAGAGGGAGATACGCAGTATTTT
CASSYPRLAGEGDTQYF
>TRBD1|TRBJ1-2|NA|TRBV30
TGTGCCTGGAGAGCAACAGGGGGCTTGGGCTACACCTTC
CAWRATGGLGYTF
>TRBD2|TRBJ2-7|NA|TRBV10-1
TGCGCCAGCAGTCCGACACGGGAGGGCCTCGAGCAGTACTTC
CASSPTREGLEQYF
>TRBD2|TRBJ2-6|NA|TRBV5-4
TGTGCCAGCAGCCGAGCGGGAGTCAGGTCTGGGGCCAACGTCCTGACTTTC
CASSRAGVRSGANVLTF
>TRBD1|TRBJ1-5|NA|TRBV2
TGTGCCAGCAGTGAAAACACAGGGGGCAAGCCCCAGCATTTT
CASSENTGGKPQHF
>NA|TRBJ1-2|NA|TRBV19
TGTGCCAGTAGTATTGGTGAGGACAATGGCTACACCTTC
CASSIGEDNGYTF
>NA|TRBJ2-7|NA|TRBV3-1/TRBV3-2
TGTGCCAGCAGCCAATCAGGGGCCTACGAGCAGTACTTC
CASSQSGAYEQYF
>TRBD2|TRBJ2-4|NA|TRBV3-1/TRBV3-2
TGTGCCAGCAGCCCGATAGCGGGAAGAAACATTCAGTACTTC
CASSPIAGRNIQYF
>NA|TRBJ2-3|NA|TRBV19
TGTGCCAGTAGTATTAGGAGCCCTAGCACAGATACGCAGTATTTT
CASSIRSPSTDTQYF
>TRBD1|TRBJ1-1|NA|TRBV19
TGTGCCAGTACTTGGACAGGTCGGACTGAAGCTTTCTTT
CASTWTGRTEAFF
>NA|TRBJ1-1|NA|TRBV3-1/TRBV3-2
TGTGCCAGCAGCCTCCGGACTGAAGCTTTCTTT
CASSLRTEAFF
>TRBD2|TRBJ2-3|NA|TRBV7-3
TGTGCCAGCAGCTCTCAGACTAGCGGACGCACAGATACGCAGTATTTT
CASSSQTSGRTDTQYF
>NA|TRBJ2-2|NA|TRBV19
TGTGCCAGTAGTATGCGACATCCCGCTAACACCGGGGAGCTGTTTTTT
CASSMRHPANTGELFF
>TRBD1|TRBJ1-2|NA|TRBV7-9
TGTGCCAGCAGCTTTACAGGGGTTGGCTACACCTTC
CASSFTGVGYTF
>NA|TRBJ1-2|NA|TRBV28
TGTGCCAGCAGGGGAGGAGGGTATGGCTACACCTTC
CASRGGGYGYTF
>NA|TRBJ2-2|few|TRBV6-2/TRBV6-3
TGTGCCAGCAGCCCGATGCGGGTGGCCACCGGGGAGCTGTTTTTT
CASSPMRVATGELFF
>TRBD2|TRBJ2-3|NA|TRBV3-1/TRBV3-2
TGTGCCAGCAGCCAGGGGGGACTAGCGGTTTTT
CASSQGGLAVF
>NA|TRBJ1-2|NA|TRBV2
TGTGCCAGCAGTGAAAACGGACAGTCTAACTATGGCTACACCTTC
CASSENGQSNYGYTF
>NA|TRBJ2-1|NA|TRBV19
TGTGCCAGTAAGGTGGACTCCCCGCTCTACAATGAGCAGTTCTTC
CASKVDSPLYNEQFF
>NA|TRBJ2-7|NA|TRBV19
TGTGCCAGTAGTATAGGGGCTAGCGGAGACCACAGGGCCTACGAGCAGTACTTC
CASSIGASGDHRAYEQYF
>TRBD2|TRBJ2-1|NA|TRBV7-3
TGTGCCAGCGGATTTAGCGGGAGGAACAATGAGCAGTTCTTC
CASGFSGRNNEQFF
>NA|TRBJ2-5|NA|TRBV2
TGTGCCAGCAGTGAAGGTCGGAGTCCCGAGACCCAGTACTTC
CASSEGRSPETQYF
>TRBD2|TRBJ2-7|NA|TRBV3-1/TRBV3-2
TGTGCCAGCAGCGACGGACTAGCGGGAGTGGCGTACTTC
CASSDGLAGVAYF
>TRBD2|TRBJ2-1|once|TRBV28
TGTGCCAGCAGTTTATTAACTAGCGGGAGGGCCGAGGATGAGCAGTTCTTC
CASSLLTSGRAEDEQFF
>TRBD2|TRBJ2-2|NA|TRBV6-2/TRBV6-3
TGTGCCAGCAGTTACTCAGGACTAGCGAAGCGGGTGGGGGAGCTGTTTTTT
CASSYSGLAKRVGELFF
>TRBD1|TRBJ1-1|few|TRBV18
TGTGCCAGCTCGCTTGGACAGGGGGCGGGTAACACTGAAGCTTTCTTT
CASSLGQGAGNTEAFF
>TRBD1|TRBJ1-5|NA|TRBV5-1
TGCGCCAGCAGCCTTGCGCCGGGACAGGGCCAGCCCCAGCATTTT
CASSLAPGQGQPQHF